Following are 31 T cell receptor beta chains from one sample sequenced in a study of blood T cell repertoires in COVID-19. Here immunoSEQ multiplex PCR was the method, and the copy in TCRdb shows in-frame clones only, minus some. The sample has fewer than 250,000 clones; roughly nine tenths are singletons. Specimen: peripheral blood. These receptors were obtained from a woman in her forties or fifties with acute or convalescent COVID-19.

This chain joins TRBV19 and TRBJ1-1; a weak D match, TRBD1 (5 bases). Between the trimmed V and J ends, which lost 5 bases and 0 bases, there was a span of 13 bases. The CDR3 runs to 15 residues. Germline lookup yields CDR1 LNHDA and CDR2 SQIVND (reference sequence). CDR3 protein: CASSSPGLLNTEAFF. The CDR3, as DNA: TGTGCCAGTAGTTCGCCGGGACTTTTGAACACTGAAGCTTTCTTT. The complete variable domain, with remaining parts taken from reference TRBV19 and TRBJ1-1, reads DGGITQSPKYLFRKEGQNVTLSCEQNLNHDAMYWYRQDPGQGLRLIYYSQIVNDFQKGDIAEGYSVSREKKESFPLTVTSAQKNPTAFYLCASSSPGLLNTEAFFGQGTRLTVV.

The rearrangement links TRBV2 to TRBJ2-7, with TRBD2 identical over 8 bases. V was clipped by 11 bases and J by 6 bases; unmatched bases: 12. Germline V lookup: CDR1 SNHLY, CDR2 FYNNEI. The CDR3 extends over 13 amino acids. CDR3 bases: TGTGCCCGCGGTAAAGCGGGAGATTCCGAGCAGTACTTC. Translation gives CARGKAGDSEQYF.

The V gene is TRBV11-3, the J gene TRBJ2-1; D is perhaps TRBD2 (7 bases). The CDR3 sequence is 15 residues long. Germline V gene sequence: CDR1 SGHNT, CDR2 YENEEA. The V gene lost 7 bases and the J gene lost 8 bases, with 21 bases spanning the gap. The CDR3 protein is CASTLGGGLRDEQFF. CDR3 DNA sequence: TGTGCCAGCACCCTGGGGGGGGGCCTTCGGGATGAGCAGTTCTTC.

J is TRBJ2-1 and V is TRBV19, with TRBD2 matching 14 bases. Germline lookup yields CDR1 LNHDA and CDR2 SQIVND (reference sequence). The junction had 7 bases not matched to a gene; V was cut back by 5 bases and J by 4 bases. The CDR3 has 17 residues. The CDR3 DNA sequence: TGTGCCAGTAGTCCGGGACTAGCGGGAGTTCGTTACAATGAGCAGTTCTTC. Encoded protein: CASSPGLAGVRYNEQFF.

The chain links TRBV6-2 or TRBV6-3 to TRBJ2-1; 11 bases map to TRBD2. The V gene's germline CDR1 is MNHEY and CDR2 SVGEGT. The CDR3 is 16 residues long. With V trimmed by 2 bases and J by 6 bases, 6 bases remained unmatched. The CDR3 loop reads CASSYEGSGRVNEQFF. DNA of the CDR3: TGTGCCAGCAGTTACGAGGGTAGCGGGAGGGTCAATGAGCAGTTCTTC.

V usage is TRBV4-1 and J usage is TRBJ1-6; unclear D gene. The V gene's germline CDR1 is MGHRA and CDR2 YSYEKL. With 4 bases removed from V and 9 bases from J, the gap between germline ends came to 10 bases. The CDR3 spans 13 residues. The CDR3 DNA sequence: TGCGCCAGCAGCCGGGAGCGGGCTTCACCCCTCCACTTT. Protein product: CASSRERASPLHF.

V and J are TRBV2 and TRBJ2-5; TRBD2 aligns across 11 bases. This CDR3 is built from 14 residues. V dropped 4 bases and J dropped 6; count of bases not matched to a gene: 4. Germline assignment: CDR1 SNHLY and CDR2 FYNNEI. The CDR3 DNA reads TGTGCCAGCAGTGCCACTAGCGGGAGCAAGACCCAGTACTTC. It codes for CASSATSGSKTQYF. The full variable domain, rest sourced from reference TRBV2 and TRBJ2-5, is EPEVTQTPSHQVTQMGQEVILRCVPISNHLYFYWYRQILGQKVEFLVSFYNNEISEKSEIFDDQFSVERPDGSNFTLKIRSTKLEDSAMYFCASSATSGSKTQYFGPGTRLLVL.

This clone occurred a few times. The J gene is TRBJ2-3, the V gene TRBV5-5; 7 bases map to TRBD1. CDR1 is SGHKS, CDR2 YYEKEE, per germline (reference sequence). The CDR3 runs to 14 residues. Trimming removed 0 bases from V and 5 bases from J; junction bases left unmatched: 3. The CDR3 protein is CASSLDRGKDTQYF. For the CDR3, the DNA is TGTGCCAGCAGCTTGGACAGGGGAAAAGATACGCAGTATTTT. The full variable domain, completed using reference TRBV5-5 and TRBJ2-3, is DAGVTQSPTHLIKTRGQQVTLRCSPISGHKSVSWYQQVLGQGPQFIFQYYEKEERGRGNFPDRFSARQFPNYSSELNVNALLLGDSALYLCASSLDRGKDTQYFGPGTRLTVL.

This clone was seen more than once but under ten times. The V and J genes are TRBV6-5 and TRBJ1-1; D is ambiguous. The CDR3 length is 13 residues. V dropped 8 bases and J dropped 11 bases, with 21 bases sitting between them. The germline CDR1 and CDR2 sequences are MNHEY and SVGAGI. The CDR3 loop is CASSGMSVGSAFF. CDR3 nucleotides: TGTGCCAGCTCCGGGATGAGTGTGGGATCCGCTTTCTTT.

This chain uses TRBV28 with TRBJ1-5, with D unclear. This CDR3 is built from 13 residues. V gave up 11 bases and J gave up 2 bases, with 13 bases separating them. Germline V CDR1 and CDR2: MDHEN, SYDVKM. The CDR3 region is CAADSGGNQPQHF. The DNA for the CDR3 is TGTGCCGCGGACTCCGGAGGCAATCAGCCCCAGCATTTT.

The chain couples TRBV6-2 or TRBV6-3 to TRBJ2-5; D is ambiguous. Trimming removed 6 bases at V and 5 bases at J, with 13 bases between. This CDR3 is built from 13 residues. The germline gives CDR1 MNHEY, CDR2 SVGEGT. Written as DNA, the CDR3 is TGTGCCAGCAGCTGGGCACTCCCGGAGACCCAGTACTTC. Translated: CASSWALPETQYF.

The chain joins TRBV7-8 to TRBJ2-7; D ambiguous. In germline, CDR1 is SGHVS, CDR2 FQNEAQ. The CDR3 runs 14 residues. Deletions cut 2 bases from V and 2 bases from J, with 10 bases between. CDR3 coding DNA: TGTGCCAGCAGCTTATCCGGCGGTACCTACGAGCAGTACTTC. Translation gives CASSLSGGTYEQYF.

The chain combines TRBV4-3 with TRBJ2-7; 9 bases map to TRBD1. Germline CDR1 LGHNA, CDR2 YSLEER. V lost 1 base and J lost 4; bases outside the gene matches: 5. The CDR3 sequence is 15 residues long. The CDR3 region is CASSQGVQGAYEQYF. DNA of the CDR3: TGCGCCAGCAGCCAAGGTGTACAGGGGGCGTACGAGCAGTACTTC.

The chain joins TRBV24-1 to TRBJ1-5; D possibly corresponds to TRBD1 (5 bases). CDR1 is KGHDR and CDR2 is SFDVKD in the germline V gene. Trimming left V 4 bases short and J 0 bases short, with 18 bases between. CDR3 length: 18 residues. The CDR3 loop reads CATSDSRGEFYSNQPQHF. The CDR3 coding sequence is TGTGCCACCAGTGACTCAAGGGGCGAGTTCTATAGCAATCAGCCCCAGCATTTT.

The genes are TRBV3-1 (or the pseudogene TRBV3-2) and TRBJ1-1, with D uncertain. The CDR3 consists of 16 residues. The germline V and J ends were trimmed by 2 bases and 3 bases, with 16 bases remaining between them. In germline, CDR1 is LGHDT, CDR2 YNNKEL (reference sequence). The CDR3 DNA is TGTGCCAGCAGCCAAAGTGAGAAGGGAGTCCACACTGAAGCTTTCTTT. Encoded protein: CASSQSEKGVHTEAFF.

The chain couples TRBV4-1 to TRBJ2-5, with 9 bases fitting TRBD1. J gave up 2 bases and V 1 base, and 5 bases lay outside the gene matches. CDR3 length: 16 amino acids. The germline CDR1 and CDR2 sequences are MGHRA and YSYEKL. The CDR3 is CASSQGDREVQETQYF. For the CDR3, the DNA is TGCGCCAGCAGCCAAGGGGACAGGGAGGTTCAAGAGACCCAGTACTTC.

V is TRBV19 and J is TRBJ2-3; 7 bases agree with TRBD2. Germline V gives CDR1 LNHDA, CDR2 SQIVND (reference sequence). V gave up 5 bases and J gave up 6 bases; unmatched junction bases: 11. CDR3 size: 15 residues. CDR3 nucleotide sequence: TGTGCCAGTAGTGCCTCACTAGCGCGTTGGGATACGCAGTATTTT. The encoded protein is CASSASLARWDTQYF.

This chain links TRBV9 with TRBJ2-3; the match to TRBD2 covers 11 bases. The J segment lost 1 base and the V segment lost 4 bases, leaving 2 bases of the junction unmatched. Germline-derived CDR1 and CDR2 are SGDLS and YYNGEE. CDR3 size: 15 residues. The CDR3 bases are TGTGCCAGCAGCCCGGGACTAGCGGGCACAGATACGCAGTATTTT. Its protein product is CASSPGLAGTDTQYF.

This chain connects TRBV10-3 to TRBJ2-2; 7 bases are a match to TRBD2. This CDR3 is built from 15 residues. CDR1 and CDR2 (germline): ENHRY, SYGVKD. J was trimmed by 4 bases and V by 2 bases; bases with no gene match: 4. The CDR3 coding sequence is TGTGCCATCAGTGAGGGCGGGAGCCGCACCGGGGAGCTGTTTTTT. This sequence encodes CAISEGGSRTGELFF.

The V gene is TRBV19, the J gene TRBJ2-7; 12 nucleotides match TRBD2. V was clipped by 5 bases and J by 5 bases; unmatched bases: 7. The germline V gene encodes CDR1 LNHDA and CDR2 SQIVND (reference sequence). The CDR3 has 15 amino acids. In DNA, the CDR3 is TGTGCCAGTAGTCTAGGGACTAGCGGGTCCAACGAGCAGTACTTC. The encoded protein is CASSLGTSGSNEQYF.

This sequence joins TRBV29-1 and TRBJ1-5, with a weak D call TRBD1 (5 bases). CDR3 length: 14 residues. V was shortened by 6 bases and J by 1 base, with 13 bases between the two germline ends. Germline lookup yields CDR1 SQVTM and CDR2 ANQGSEA. The CDR3 region is CSVRVGASNQPQHF. The CDR3 DNA reads TGCAGCGTACGGGTAGGGGCGAGCAATCAGCCCCAGCATTTT.

The table lists this clone with a few counts. This chain connects TRBV9 to TRBJ2-1; D is perhaps TRBD2 (7 bases). Germline CDR1 and CDR2: SGDLS and YYNGEE. V lost 0 bases and J lost 6, with 16 bases in between. CDR3 size: 16 residues. The CDR3 region has the DNA TGTGCCAGCAGCGTAGGCGGGGGACAAGGGGGCAATGAGCAGTTCTTC. It yields the protein CASSVGGGQGGNEQFF. The full variable domain, its missing parts supplied by reference TRBV9 and TRBJ2-1, is DSGVTQTPKHLITATGQRVTLRCSPRSGDLSVYWYQQSLDQGLQFLIQYYNGEERAKGNILERFSAQQFPDLHSELNLSSLELGDSALYFCASSVGGGQGGNEQFFGPGTRLTVL.

The chain links TRBV21-1 to TRBJ2-3; the table's D call TRBD1 went unverified against the DNA. TRBV21-1 is a documented pseudogene. The CDR3 sequence is 14 residues long. Here the CDR3 reads CASSGAGDTDTQYF. DNA for the CDR3: TGTGCCAGCAGCGGTGCAGGGGACACAGATACGCAGTATTTT.

The chain carries TRBV13 and TRBJ1-6; D perhaps matches TRBD1 (5 bases). V shed 1 base and J shed 0 bases, with 13 bases lying between them. This CDR3 has 18 residues. CDR1 and CDR2 from the germline V gene are PRHDT and FYEKMQ (reference sequence). The CDR3 region has the DNA TGTGCCAGCAGCTTAGTTGGGGCCATGAGCTCCTATAATTCACCCCTCCACTTT. This codes for CASSLVGAMSSYNSPLHF.

V is TRBV19 and J is TRBJ1-5; TRBD1 matches 9 bases. The CDR3 extends over 16 amino acids. Unmatched junction bases numbered 13, after V lost 7 bases and J lost 6 bases. Germline assignment: CDR1 LNHDA and CDR2 SQIVND (reference sequence). The CDR3 nucleotides are TGTGCCAGTATCTCAACCCCGGGACAGGGAGCTCAGCCCCAGCATTTT. It is translated as CASISTPGQGAQPQHF. The variable domain in full, with the rest retrieved from reference TRBV19 and TRBJ1-5, is DGGITQSPKYLFRKEGQNVTLSCEQNLNHDAMYWYRQDPGQGLRLIYYSQIVNDFQKGDIAEGYSVSREKKESFPLTVTSAQKNPTAFYLCASISTPGQGAQPQHFGDGTRLSIL.

This clone was detected only once. V is TRBV7-9 and J is TRBJ2-2; the D is unclear. The germline V and J ends were trimmed by 1 base and 6 bases, with 6 bases remaining between them. This CDR3 spans 13 amino acids. The germline V gene encodes CDR1 SEHNR and CDR2 FQNEAQ (reference sequence). CDR3 region: CASSLVAPGELFF. As DNA, the CDR3 is TGTGCCAGCAGCTTAGTAGCCCCCGGGGAGCTGTTTTTT. The full variable domain, completed using reference TRBV7-9 and TRBJ2-2, is DTGVSQNPRHKITKRGQNVTFRCDPISEHNRLYWYRQTLGQGPEFLTYFQNEAQLEKSRLLSDRFSAERPKGSFSTLEIQRTEQGDSAMYLCASSLVAPGELFFGEGSRLTVL.

V and J are TRBV14 and TRBJ2-3; 7 bases agree with TRBD2. The junction had 24 bases not matched to a gene; V was cut back by 1 base and J by 2 bases. CDR1 is SGHDN and CDR2 is FVKESK in the germline V gene. The CDR3 totals 22 residues. The DNA for the CDR3 is TGTGCCAGCAGCCAAGTGGGAGTGGGAGCCCCCGACGGGAGGCCTCACACAGATACGCAGTATTTT. Its translation is CASSQVGVGAPDGRPHTDTQYF.

The chain has TRBV6-5 and TRBJ1-6, with 7 bases matching TRBD1. Losses at the gene ends were 2 bases for V and 8 bases for J; bases not matched to a gene: 6. The CDR3 is 15 residues long. Germline lookup yields CDR1 MNHEY and CDR2 SVGAGI. The CDR3 region is CASSYATGDHSPLHF. CDR3 nucleotide sequence: TGTGCCAGCAGTTACGCCACAGGGGACCATTCACCCCTCCACTTT.

This rearrangement joins TRBV30 to TRBJ1-2; TRBD1 matches at 8 bases. V trimming: 0 bases; J trimming: 6 bases; junction bases outside the gene matches: 6. Germline assignment: CDR1 GTSNPN and CDR2 SVGIG (reference sequence). There are 14 residues in the CDR3. DNA of the CDR3: TGTGCCTGGAGTGTACGGGCAGGGGGCGATGGCTACACCTTC. Residues: CAWSVRAGGDGYTF.

The rearrangement links TRBV29-1 to TRBJ2-7; TRBD2 matches at 9 bases. In germline, CDR1 is SQVTM, CDR2 ANQGSEA. The length of the CDR3 is 13 residues. J was trimmed by 1 base and V by 5 bases; bases with no gene match: 3. This chain's CDR3 is CSVIAGASYEQYF. CDR3 coding DNA: TGCAGCGTTATAGCGGGAGCTTCCTACGAGCAGTACTTC.

CDR3 sequence: CASKQGEGVNYGYTF. CDR3 sequence (DNA): TGTGCCAGCAAACAGGGGGAAGGGGTTAACTATGGCTACACCTTC. The chain joins TRBV5-5 to TRBJ1-2, with 8 bases matching TRBD1. J lost 1 base, V lost 6 bases, and 8 bases had no gene match. This CDR3 spans 15 amino acids. CDR1 SGHKS and CDR2 YYEKEE come from the germline V gene (reference sequence).